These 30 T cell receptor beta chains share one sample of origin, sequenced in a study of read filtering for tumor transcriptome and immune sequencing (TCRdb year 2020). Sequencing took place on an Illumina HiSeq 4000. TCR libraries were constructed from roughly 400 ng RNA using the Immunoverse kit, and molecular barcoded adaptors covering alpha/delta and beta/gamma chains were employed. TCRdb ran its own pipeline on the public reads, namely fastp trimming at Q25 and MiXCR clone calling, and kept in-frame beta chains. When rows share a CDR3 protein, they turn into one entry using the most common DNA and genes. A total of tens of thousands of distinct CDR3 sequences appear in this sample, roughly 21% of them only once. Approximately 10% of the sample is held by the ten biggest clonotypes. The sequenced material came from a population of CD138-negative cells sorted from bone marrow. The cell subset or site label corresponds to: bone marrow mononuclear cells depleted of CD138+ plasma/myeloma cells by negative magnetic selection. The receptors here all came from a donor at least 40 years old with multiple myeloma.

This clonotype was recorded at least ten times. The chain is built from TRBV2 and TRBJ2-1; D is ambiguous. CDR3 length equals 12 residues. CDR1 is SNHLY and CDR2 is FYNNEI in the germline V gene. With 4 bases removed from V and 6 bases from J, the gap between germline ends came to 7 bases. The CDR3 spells CASSATPNEQFF. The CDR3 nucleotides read TGTGCCAGCAGTGCTACTCCCAATGAGCAGTTCTTC.

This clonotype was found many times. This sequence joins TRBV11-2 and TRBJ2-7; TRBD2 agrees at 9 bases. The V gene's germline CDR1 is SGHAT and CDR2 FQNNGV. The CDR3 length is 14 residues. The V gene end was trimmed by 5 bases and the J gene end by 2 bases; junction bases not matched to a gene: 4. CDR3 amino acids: CASSKSGGPYEQYF. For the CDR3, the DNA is TGTGCCAGCAGCAAAAGCGGGGGGCCCTACGAGCAGTACTTC.

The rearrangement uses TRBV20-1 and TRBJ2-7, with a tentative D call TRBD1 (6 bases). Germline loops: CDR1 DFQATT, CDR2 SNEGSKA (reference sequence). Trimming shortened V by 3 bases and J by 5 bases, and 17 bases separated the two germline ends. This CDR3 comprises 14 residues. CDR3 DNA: TGCAGTGCTAGTCTTGGTACAGGGTGGGACGAGCAGTACTTC. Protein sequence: CSASLGTGWDEQYF.

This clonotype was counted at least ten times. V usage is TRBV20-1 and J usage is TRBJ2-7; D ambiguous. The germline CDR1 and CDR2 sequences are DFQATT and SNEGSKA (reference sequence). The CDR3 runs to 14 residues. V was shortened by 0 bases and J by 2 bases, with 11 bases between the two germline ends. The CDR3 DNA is TGCAGTGCTAGAGATATTGCAGATACCTACGAGCAGTACTTC. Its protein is CSARDIADTYEQYF.

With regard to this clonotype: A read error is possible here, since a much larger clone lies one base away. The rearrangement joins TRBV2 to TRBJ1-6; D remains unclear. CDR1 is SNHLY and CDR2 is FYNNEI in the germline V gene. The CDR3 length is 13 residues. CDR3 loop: CASLNNGNSPLYF. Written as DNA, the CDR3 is TGTGCCAGCCTAAACAACGGAAATTCACCCCTCTACTTT.

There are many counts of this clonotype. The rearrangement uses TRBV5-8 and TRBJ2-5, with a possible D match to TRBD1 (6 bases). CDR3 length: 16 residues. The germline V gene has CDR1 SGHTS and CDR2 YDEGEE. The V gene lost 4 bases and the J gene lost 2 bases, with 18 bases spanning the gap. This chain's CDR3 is CASSPGHGQIQETQYF. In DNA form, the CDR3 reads TGTGCCAGCAGCCCGGGCCATGGACAGATACAAGAGACCCAGTACTTC.

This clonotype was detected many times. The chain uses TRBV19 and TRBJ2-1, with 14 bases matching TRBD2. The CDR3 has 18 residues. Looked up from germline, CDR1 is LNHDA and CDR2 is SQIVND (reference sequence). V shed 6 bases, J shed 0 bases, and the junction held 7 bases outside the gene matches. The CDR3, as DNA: TGTGCCAGTAGGCCGGGACTAGCGGGGGTAAGCTCCTACAATGAGCAGTTCTTC. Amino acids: CASRPGLAGVSSYNEQFF.

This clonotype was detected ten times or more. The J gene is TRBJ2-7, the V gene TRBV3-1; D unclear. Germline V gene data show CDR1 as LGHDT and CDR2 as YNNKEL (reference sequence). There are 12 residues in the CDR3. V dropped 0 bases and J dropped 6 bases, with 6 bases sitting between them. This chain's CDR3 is CASSQDRPEQYF. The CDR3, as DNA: TGTGCCAGCAGCCAAGATAGGCCCGAGCAGTACTTC.

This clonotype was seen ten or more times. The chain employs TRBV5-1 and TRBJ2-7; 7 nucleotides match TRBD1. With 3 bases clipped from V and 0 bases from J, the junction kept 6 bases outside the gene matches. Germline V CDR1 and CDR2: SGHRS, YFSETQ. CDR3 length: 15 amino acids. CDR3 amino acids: CASSSTTGHSYEQYF. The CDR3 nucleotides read TGCGCCAGCAGCTCCACGACAGGGCACTCCTACGAGCAGTACTTC.

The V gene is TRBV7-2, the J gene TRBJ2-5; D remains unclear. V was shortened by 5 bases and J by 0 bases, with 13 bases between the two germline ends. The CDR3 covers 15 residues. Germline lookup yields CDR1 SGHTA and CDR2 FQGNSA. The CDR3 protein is CASSPSRANQETQYF. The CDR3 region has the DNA TGTGCCAGCAGCCCCAGTAGGGCAAACCAAGAGACCCAGTACTTC.

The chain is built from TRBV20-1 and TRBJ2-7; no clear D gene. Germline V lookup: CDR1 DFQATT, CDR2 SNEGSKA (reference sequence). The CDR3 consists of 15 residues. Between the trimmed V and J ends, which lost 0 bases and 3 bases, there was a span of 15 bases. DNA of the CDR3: TGCAGTGCTAGAGAGCCGCGGAAAGGGAACTACGAGCAGTACTTC. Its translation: CSAREPRKGNYEQYF.

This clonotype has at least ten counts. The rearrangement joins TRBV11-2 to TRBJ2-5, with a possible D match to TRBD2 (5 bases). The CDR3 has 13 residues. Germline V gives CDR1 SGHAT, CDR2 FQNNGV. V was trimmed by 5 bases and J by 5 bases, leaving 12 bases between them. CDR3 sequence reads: CASSLGPGETQYF. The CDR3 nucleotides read TGTGCCAGCAGCCTAGGACCGGGGGAGACCCAGTACTTC.

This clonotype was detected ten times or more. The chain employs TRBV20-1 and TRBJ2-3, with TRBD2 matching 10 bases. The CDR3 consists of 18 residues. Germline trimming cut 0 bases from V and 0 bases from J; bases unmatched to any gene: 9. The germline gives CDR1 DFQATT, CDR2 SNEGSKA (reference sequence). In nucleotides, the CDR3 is TGCAGTGCTAGAGATCTATCGTCTAGCGGGGGAAGCACAGATACGCAGTATTTT. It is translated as CSARDLSSSGGSTDTQYF.

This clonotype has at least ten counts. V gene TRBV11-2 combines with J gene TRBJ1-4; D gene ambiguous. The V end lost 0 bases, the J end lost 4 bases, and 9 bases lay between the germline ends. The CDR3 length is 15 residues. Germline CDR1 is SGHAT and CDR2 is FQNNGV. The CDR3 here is CASSLDGRINEKLFF. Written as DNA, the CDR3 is TGTGCCAGCAGCTTAGACGGACGGATTAATGAAAAACTGTTTTTT.

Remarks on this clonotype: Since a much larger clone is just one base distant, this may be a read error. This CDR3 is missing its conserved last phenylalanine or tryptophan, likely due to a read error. The CDR3 sequence is CASSSPGQAYEQYL. The CDR3 region has the DNA TGCGCCAGCAGCTCGCCGGGACAGGCTTACGAGCAGTACCTC. The chain recombines TRBV5-1 with TRBJ2-7; 8 bases fit TRBD1. J gave up 4 bases and V 3 bases, and 6 bases lay outside the gene matches. The CDR3 extends over 14 amino acids. The germline V gene encodes CDR1 SGHRS and CDR2 YFSETQ.

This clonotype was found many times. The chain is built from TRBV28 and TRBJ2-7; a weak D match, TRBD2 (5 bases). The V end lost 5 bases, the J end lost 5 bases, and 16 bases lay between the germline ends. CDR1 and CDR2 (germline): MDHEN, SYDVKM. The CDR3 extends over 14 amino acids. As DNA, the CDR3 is TGTGCCAGCAGTCAGCATCGGGGAAGCCACGAGCAGTACTTC. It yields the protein CASSQHRGSHEQYF.

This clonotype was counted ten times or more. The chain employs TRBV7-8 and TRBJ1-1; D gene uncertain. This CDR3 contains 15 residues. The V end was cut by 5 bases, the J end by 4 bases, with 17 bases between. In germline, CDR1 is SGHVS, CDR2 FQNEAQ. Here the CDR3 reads CASSPIILGLTEAFF. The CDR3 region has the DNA TGTGCCAGCAGCCCAATCATTCTTGGGCTCACTGAAGCTTTCTTT.

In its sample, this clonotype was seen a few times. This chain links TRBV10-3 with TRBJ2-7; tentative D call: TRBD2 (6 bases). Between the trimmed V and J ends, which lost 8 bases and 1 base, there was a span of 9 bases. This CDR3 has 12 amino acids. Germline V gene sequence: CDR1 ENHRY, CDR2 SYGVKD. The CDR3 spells CAIGRESYEQYF. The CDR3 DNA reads TGTGCCATCGGACGGGAGTCCTACGAGCAGTACTTC.

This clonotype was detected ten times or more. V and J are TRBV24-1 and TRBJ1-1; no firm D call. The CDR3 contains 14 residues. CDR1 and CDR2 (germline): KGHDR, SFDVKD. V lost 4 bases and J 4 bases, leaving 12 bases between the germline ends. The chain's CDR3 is CATSERGEGTEAFF. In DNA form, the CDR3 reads TGTGCCACCAGTGAACGGGGAGAAGGCACTGAAGCTTTCTTT.

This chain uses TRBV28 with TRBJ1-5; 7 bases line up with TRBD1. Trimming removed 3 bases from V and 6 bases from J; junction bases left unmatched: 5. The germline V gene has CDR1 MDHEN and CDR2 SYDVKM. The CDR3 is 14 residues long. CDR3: CASSFTGEAQPQHF. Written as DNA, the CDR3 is TGTGCCAGCAGTTTCACAGGGGAGGCTCAGCCCCAGCATTTT.

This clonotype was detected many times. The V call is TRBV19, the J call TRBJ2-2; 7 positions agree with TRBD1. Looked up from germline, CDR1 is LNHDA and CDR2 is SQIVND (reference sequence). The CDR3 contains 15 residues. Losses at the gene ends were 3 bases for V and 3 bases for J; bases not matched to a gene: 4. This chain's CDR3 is CASSITGVHTGELFF. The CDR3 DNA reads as TGTGCCAGTAGTATTACAGGGGTCCACACCGGGGAGCTGTTTTTT. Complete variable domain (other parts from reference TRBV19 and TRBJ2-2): DGGITQSPKYLFRKEGQNVTLSCEQNLNHDAMYWYRQDPGQGLRLIYYSQIVNDFQKGDIAEGYSVSREKKESFPLTVTSAQKNPTAFYLCASSITGVHTGELFFGEGSRLTVL.

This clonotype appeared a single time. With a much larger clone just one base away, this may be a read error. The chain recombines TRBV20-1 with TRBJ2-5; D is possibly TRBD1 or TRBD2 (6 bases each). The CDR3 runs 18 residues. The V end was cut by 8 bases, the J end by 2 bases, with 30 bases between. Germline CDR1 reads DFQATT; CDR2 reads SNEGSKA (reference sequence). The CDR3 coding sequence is TGCAGTCCTACCCAGTTGTGGGGACGGGGGCCCGGTCAAGAGACCCAGTACTTC. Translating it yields CSPTQLWGRGPGQETQYF.

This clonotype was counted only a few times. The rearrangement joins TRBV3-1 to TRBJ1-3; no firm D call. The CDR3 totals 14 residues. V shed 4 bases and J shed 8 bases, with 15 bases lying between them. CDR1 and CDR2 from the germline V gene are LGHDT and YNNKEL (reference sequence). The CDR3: CASSPLGMSHTIYF. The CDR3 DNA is TGTGCCAGCAGCCCCCTGGGGATGTCACACACCATATATTTT.

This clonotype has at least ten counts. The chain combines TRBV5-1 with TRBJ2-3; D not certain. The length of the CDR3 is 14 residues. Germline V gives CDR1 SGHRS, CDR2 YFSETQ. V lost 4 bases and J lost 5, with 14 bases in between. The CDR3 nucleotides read TGCGCCAGCAGCCGCGACAAGAACATAGATACGCAGTATTTT. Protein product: CASSRDKNIDTQYF.

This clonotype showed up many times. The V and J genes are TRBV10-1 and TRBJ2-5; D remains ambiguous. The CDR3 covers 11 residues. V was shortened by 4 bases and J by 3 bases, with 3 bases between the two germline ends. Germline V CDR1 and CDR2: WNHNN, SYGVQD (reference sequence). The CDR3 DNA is TGCGCCAGCAGTGGGGAAGAGACCCAGTACTTC. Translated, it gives CASSGEETQYF.

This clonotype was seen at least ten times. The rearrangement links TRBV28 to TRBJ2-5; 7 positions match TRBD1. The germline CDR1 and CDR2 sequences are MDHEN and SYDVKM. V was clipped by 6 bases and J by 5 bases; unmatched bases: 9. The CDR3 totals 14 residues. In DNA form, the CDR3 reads TGTGCCAGCAGGCTACAGGGGCTAGGGGAGACCCAGTACTTC. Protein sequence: CASRLQGLGETQYF.

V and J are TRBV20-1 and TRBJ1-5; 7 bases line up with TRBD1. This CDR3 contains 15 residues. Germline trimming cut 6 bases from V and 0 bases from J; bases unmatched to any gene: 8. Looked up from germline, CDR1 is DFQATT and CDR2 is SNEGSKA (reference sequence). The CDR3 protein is CSAKTGRFSNQPQHF. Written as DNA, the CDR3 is TGCAGTGCCAAGACAGGGCGATTTAGCAATCAGCCCCAGCATTTT.

The CDR3 bases are TGTGCCAGCAGCCGGGTAGCGGGGGAAGAGACCCAGTACTTC. Protein: CASSRVAGEETQYF. The V and J genes are TRBV3-1 and TRBJ2-5; 9 nucleotides line up with TRBD2. With V trimmed by 4 bases and J by 3 bases, 3 bases remained unmatched. The CDR3 has 14 amino acids. Germline V gives CDR1 LGHDT, CDR2 YNNKEL (reference sequence).

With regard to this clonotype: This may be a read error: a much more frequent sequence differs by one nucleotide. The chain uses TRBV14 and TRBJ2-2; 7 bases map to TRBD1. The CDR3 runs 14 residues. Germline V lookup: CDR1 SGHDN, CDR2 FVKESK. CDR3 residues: CASSQDRLAGELIF. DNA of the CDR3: TGTGCCAGCAGCCAGGACAGGTTGGCCGGGGAGCTGATTTTT.

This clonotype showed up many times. The CDR3 sequence: CASSPEGELAKNIQYF. As DNA, the CDR3 is TGTGCCAGCAGCCCCGAAGGGGAACTAGCCAAAAACATTCAGTACTTC. This chain uses TRBV2 with TRBJ2-4, with D tentatively TRBD1 (5 bases). Trimming pared 6 bases from V and 0 bases from J, leaving 15 bases between. CDR3 length equals 16 residues. Germline CDR1 and CDR2: SNHLY and FYNNEI.